This T cell receptor (beta chain) is from a study of blood T cell repertoires in COVID-19 (dated by TCRdb to 2019 to 2021). Some background on the complete study: Collaborator samples came from the United States, Italy and Spain and covered acute and convalescent phases of COVID-19. Subjects who had been exposed to COVID-19, were actively infected with it, or had recovered from it provided the deeply sampled blood TCRbeta repertoires that made up the dataset. Samples were obtained from the ongoing ImmuneRACE study (first 160 participants) and from some 1,200 subjects provided by 6 global collaborators. The prospective study material was composed of cDNA or gDNA derived from T cells, B-cell-depleted T cells, or PBMCs. Where HLA class I and class II types were available, the types were taken from metadata supplied by the sample provider, not from assay-based typing. The sample metadata nearly always contained a de-identified subject ID, COVID-19 status, age in years and sex. The repertoires were released in a freely available public database intended as a resource for research on the immune response to SARS-CoV-2. Paper-wide results and their limitations: Clinical and demographic metadata were provided uncurated, with the amount varying by source and participant.

As to this clone: There is no known antigen for this receptor. Base-call qualities are not available, and no considerably larger clone is one nucleotide away.

Whole blood was collected in K2EDTA tubes by collaborating institutions according to the institutions' own protocols. For TCRbeta analysis, collaborators shipped samples in one of three forms: frozen whole blood, isolated PBMCs, or DNA extracted from either of those sample types. TCRbeta CDR3 regions were amplified from genomic DNA by means of the immunoSEQ Assay, a bias-controlled multiplex PCR. The authors' pipeline ran thus. The number of nucleated cells in each sample was estimated by amplification of reference gene primers within the assay. To quantify the absolute abundance of each unique TCRbeta CDR3 rearrangement, sequence reads were collapsed and filtered. For each sample, productive Simpson clonality was calculated by taking the square root of Simpson's diversity index across productive rearrangements. TCRdb provides this immuneACCESS table in a form limited to in-frame rearrangements. Some clones are lacking; in checked studies, under half of them reflect an unresolved V gene, and why the rest are absent is not known. That table is the source of V, J and clone size, and D and trimming were worked out from the DNA. This sample is represented by over 250,000 clones; roughly 88% of them were singletons. Roughly 11% of the sample is in the top ten clones.

Sequenced input: peripheral blood. The clonotype was recovered from a woman aged 70 to 79 with acute or convalescent COVID-19.

The DNA is TGTGCCAGCAGCTCCCGGTCCCAGGGGGCGAGGAGTGGGAGCTATGGCTACACCTTC. Its translation is CASSSRSQGARSGSYGYTF. The chain uses TRBV7-8 and TRBJ1-2, with 8 junctional bases fitting TRBD1. V and J are trimmed by 4 bases and 4 bases, and the gene matches miss 20 bases of the junction. The CDR3, from cysteine to phenylalanine, totals 19 residues. The entry retains the CDR3 DNA only, 57 bases that are in frame from base 1. CDR1 and CDR2 (SGHVS, FQNEAQ) derive from the germline V gene.